This T cell receptor beta chain was recovered during a study of T cells after posttransplantation cyclophosphamide. As to this clone: One end of the junction fails to match germline, which may point to a read error.

Sampled 1 year posttransplant, controls received myeloablative marrow transplants, methotrexate and a calcineurin inhibitor. Profiling relied on immunoSEQ multiplex PCR, and the TCRdb table lists in-frame clones only, not all of them. The table has about 21,000 clones, 80% to 90% seen once. This CDR3 spans 15 amino acids. CDR1 and CDR2 from the germline V gene are MNHEY and SMNVEV (reference sequence). The material sequenced was PBMCs, taken about 360 days after allogeneic stem cell transplant with calcineurin inhibitor and methotrexate. The source is a female patient younger than 45 who received an allogeneic stem cell transplant from an unrelated donor, was CMV-positive, and had acute and chronic GVHD. Some T cells could come from the graft donor. The V gene is TRBV27, the J gene TRBJ2-1; 11 bases map to TRBD2. The CDR3 region has the DNA TGTGCCAGCAGTACGACTAGCGGGACTTACAATGAGCGGTTCTTC. Translation: CASSTTSGTYNERFF.